The next 27 T cell receptor beta chains were all read from a single sample in a study of OX40 agonist ivuxolimab in advanced cancers. This table comes from immunoSEQ multiplex PCR, and its TCRdb copy is limited to in-frame clones, with some not included. Of nearly 110,000 clones in the sample, about nine tenths were seen once. Source: CD4+ or CD8+ T cells sorted from blood, taken in a trial of the OX40 agonist ivuxolimab. The source of these receptors is an adult with an advanced solid tumor such as melanoma, head and neck, liver or kidney cancer.

The genes are TRBV6-5 and TRBJ2-7; the D call may be TRBD1 or TRBD2 (5 bases each). This CDR3 spans 14 amino acids. The V end lost 6 bases, the J end lost 3 bases, and 15 bases lay between the germline ends. Germline CDR1 is MNHEY and CDR2 is SVGAGI. CDR3 sequence reads: CASRKTAAGYEQYF. In nucleotides, the CDR3 is TGTGCCAGCAGGAAGACAGCGGCCGGCTACGAGCAGTACTTC.

This chain connects TRBV15 to TRBJ2-3, with D perhaps TRBD1 (5 bases). Germline V gene sequence: CDR1 LNHNV, CDR2 YYDKDF (reference sequence). V was trimmed by 6 bases and J by 3 bases, leaving 10 bases between them. The CDR3 extends over 13 amino acids. The CDR3 here is CATSRGRTDTQYF. In DNA, the CDR3 is TGTGCCACCAGTAGGGGAAGGACAGATACGCAGTATTTT.

J is TRBJ2-4 and V is TRBV27; no clear D gene. Germline CDR1 reads MNHEY; CDR2 reads SMNVEV (reference sequence). The CDR3 spans 11 residues. V gave up 4 bases and J gave up 15 bases, with 13 bases separating them. CDR3 sequence reads: CASSYSSLWYF. The CDR3 region has the DNA TGTGCCAGCAGTTATAGCTCCCTCTGGTACTTC.

The V call is TRBV5-4, the J call TRBJ1-3; D is uncertain. Germline V gene lookup returns CDR1 SGHNT and CDR2 YYREEE (reference sequence). The CDR3 is 14 amino acids. Trimming stripped 0 bases from V and 4 bases from J, with 8 bases between. The CDR3 coding sequence is TGTGCCAGCAGCTTGGCTGGGAGAGGAAACACCATATATTTT. Its translation: CASSLAGRGNTIYF.

The table lists this clone with a count of one. The sample has other DNA sequences that encode this CDR3 too. The gene calls are TRBV6-5 and TRBJ1-2; D is perhaps TRBD1 (5 bases). Germline V gene lookup returns CDR1 MNHEY and CDR2 SVGAGI. V was cut by 7 bases and J by 8 bases, with 11 bases left in between. This CDR3 region has 11 residues. The CDR3: CASTQGYGYTF. The CDR3 DNA follows: TGTGCCAGCACCCAGGGCTACGGCTACACCTTC.

This chain connects TRBV30 to TRBJ1-1; 8 positions agree with TRBD1. J was trimmed by 0 bases and V by 2 bases; bases with no gene match: 8. This CDR3 contains 16 residues. The germline V gene has CDR1 GTSNPN and CDR2 SVGIG (reference sequence). CDR3 DNA: TGTGCCTGGAGTTCCAGGGGGCGCGAGATGAACACTGAAGCTTTCTTT. Its translation is CAWSSRGREMNTEAFF.

This chain connects TRBV28 to TRBJ2-5; D is unclear. Per germline, CDR1 MDHEN and CDR2 SYDVKM. This CDR3 is built from 14 residues. Trimming took 2 bases from V and 4 from J, leaving 11 bases between them. As DNA, the CDR3 is TGTGCCAGCAGTTTACACGATCGTAGAGAGACCCAGTACTTC. It specifies CASSLHDRRETQYF.

The V gene is TRBV5-5, the J gene TRBJ1-3, with 7 bases that match TRBD1. This CDR3 contains 13 residues. The trim removed 5 bases at V and 5 bases at J, leaving 4 bases unmatched. The germline V gene has CDR1 SGHKS and CDR2 YYEKEE (reference sequence). The CDR3 DNA reads TGTGCCAGCAGATTGACAGGGAGAAACACCATATATTTT. Translated, it gives CASRLTGRNTIYF.

The CDR3 DNA follows: TGTGCCAGCAGCTTATCTGGGGACCTCTCCTACAATGAGCAGTTCTTC. Amino acids: CASSLSGDLSYNEQFF. The chain is built from TRBV7-8 and TRBJ2-1, with D perhaps TRBD1 or TRBD2 (5 bases each). The ends were cut back, 2 bases at V and 0 bases at J, with 11 bases in the middle. The CDR3 sequence is 16 residues long. CDR1 is SGHVS, CDR2 FQNEAQ, per germline.

This clone was picked up a small number of times. This rearrangement joins TRBV19 to TRBJ2-1, with D tentatively TRBD2 (6 bases). Trimming took 6 bases from V and 9 from J, leaving 18 bases between them. The CDR3 totals 14 residues. CDR1 and CDR2 (germline): LNHDA, SQIVND (reference sequence). The CDR3 sequence: CASRRGSGTREQFF. CDR3 nucleotide sequence: TGTGCCAGTAGGCGGGGTAGCGGCACTCGTGAGCAGTTCTTC.

The rearrangement joins TRBV18 to TRBJ1-5; 8 nucleotides align to TRBD1. J gave up 6 bases and V 3 bases, and 1 base lay outside the gene matches. This CDR3 region has 13 residues. From germline, CDR1 is KGHSH and CDR2 LQKENI. The CDR3 sequence: CASSPDRAQPQHF. The CDR3 DNA reads as TGTGCCAGCTCACCGGACAGGGCTCAGCCCCAGCATTTT.

The chain recombines TRBV7-9 with TRBJ2-7, with D possibly TRBD1 on 5 matching bases. The CDR3 spans 14 residues. V shed 1 base and J shed 2 bases, with 9 bases lying between them. Germline CDR1 reads SEHNR; CDR2 reads FQNEAQ (reference sequence). The CDR3 DNA sequence: TGTGCCAGCAGCTTAGGGGCAGGGCCCTACGAGCAGTACTTC. Its translation is CASSLGAGPYEQYF.

V gene TRBV4-1 combines with J gene TRBJ1-2, with a possible D match to TRBD1 (6 bases). Germline-derived CDR1 and CDR2 are MGHRA and YSYEKL. Trimming removed 5 bases at V and 5 bases at J, with 15 bases between. CDR3 size: 14 residues. CDR3 residues: CASSTRGAAYGYTF. Written as DNA, the CDR3 is TGCGCCAGCAGCACCCGGGGGGCAGCTTATGGCTACACCTTC.

The genes are TRBV11-3 and TRBJ2-3; 11 bases are shared with TRBD2. The trim removed 2 bases at V and 2 bases at J, leaving 6 bases unmatched. The CDR3 length is 17 residues. Germline V gene data show CDR1 as SGHNT and CDR2 as YENEEA. The CDR3: CASSLTASGGTTDTQYF. CDR3 in DNA: TGTGCCAGCAGCTTAACGGCTAGCGGGGGGACCACAGATACGCAGTATTTT. Supplemented by reference TRBV11-3 and TRBJ2-3, the full variable domain reads EAGVVQSPRYKIIEKKQPVAFWCNPISGHNTLYWYLQNLGQGPELLIRYENEEAVDDSQLPKDRFSAERLKGVDSTLKIQPAELGDSAVYLCASSLTASGGTTDTQYFGPGTRLTVL.

This clone came up once. V and J are TRBV27 and TRBJ1-3, with 10 positions matching TRBD1. With V trimmed by 4 bases and J by 2 bases, 11 bases remained unmatched. This CDR3 comprises 18 residues. Germline CDR1 is MNHEY and CDR2 is SMNVEV (reference sequence). The CDR3 sequence: CASSSLPGTGAPGNTIYF. The CDR3 DNA is TGTGCCAGCAGTTCCCTCCCCGGGACAGGGGCTCCTGGAAACACCATATATTTT.

The chain uses TRBV28 and TRBJ1-5, with D uncertain. V lost 6 bases and J lost 11, with 17 bases in between. CDR1 and CDR2 (germline): MDHEN, SYDVKM. The CDR3 is made up of 13 amino acids. The CDR3 is CASSGGPERAQHF. DNA for the CDR3: TGTGCCAGCAGCGGAGGTCCGGAGAGGGCCCAGCATTTT.

The CDR3 protein is CASSSVGQRRNTIYF. As DNA, the CDR3 is TGTGCCAGCAGTTCCGTCGGACAGCGACGAAACACCATATATTTT. The chain combines TRBV6-5 with TRBJ1-3; a possible D gene is TRBD1 (6 bases). The CDR3 has 15 residues. Per the germline V gene, CDR1 is MNHEY and CDR2 is SVGAGI. Deletions cut 4 bases from V and 5 bases from J, with 15 bases between.

This chain connects TRBV5-1 to TRBJ2-7; 12 bases are a match to TRBD1. The ends lost 3 bases at V and 2 bases at J; junction bases unmatched: 6. CDR3 size: 16 residues. In germline, CDR1 is SGHRS, CDR2 YFSETQ. CDR3 residues: CASSSGDRGQTYEQYF. For the CDR3, the DNA is TGCGCCAGCAGCTCGGGGGACAGGGGGCAAACCTACGAGCAGTACTTC.

This clone was seen once. V gene TRBV7-2 combines with J gene TRBJ2-4; 10 bases are shared with TRBD1. With 5 bases clipped from V and 7 bases from J, the junction kept 2 bases outside the gene matches. The CDR3 covers 13 residues. In germline, CDR1 is SGHTA, CDR2 FQGNSA. The CDR3 loop is CASSTDRGNIQYF. The DNA of the CDR3 is TGTGCCAGCAGCACGGACAGGGGGAACATTCAGTACTTC.

The chain employs TRBV6-6 and TRBJ1-6; D unresolved. V dropped 8 bases and J dropped 7 bases, with 9 bases sitting between them. CDR1 is MNHNY and CDR2 is SVGAGI in the germline V gene (reference sequence). The CDR3 consists of 12 residues. The chain's CDR3 is CASRLANSPLHF. The CDR3 nucleotides are TGTGCCAGCCGGTTGGCCAATTCACCCCTCCACTTT.

This rearrangement joins TRBV7-9 to TRBJ1-5, with D perhaps TRBD1 (5 bases). Germline CDR1 is SEHNR and CDR2 is FQNEAQ (reference sequence). The CDR3 totals 17 residues. V gave up 2 bases and J gave up 8 bases, with 22 bases separating them. The CDR3 DNA sequence: TGTGCCAGCAGCTTACCTCACCCCCCAGGGCGTTGGGAGCCCCAGCATTTT. Its protein product is CASSLPHPPGRWEPQHF.

The V gene is TRBV6-5, the J gene TRBJ1-1, with D maybe TRBD1 (6 bases). Germline V CDR1 and CDR2: MNHEY, SVGAGI. Trimming cost V 6 bases and J 4 bases, with 12 bases left between them. The CDR3 has 13 amino acids. Here the CDR3 reads CASRPQGTTEAFF. CDR3 nucleotide sequence: TGTGCCAGCAGGCCTCAGGGGACCACTGAAGCTTTCTTT.

Concerning this clone: A junction end diverges from the germline sequence, so it may reflect a read error. The rearrangement uses TRBV11-3 and TRBJ2-7; 10 bases are shared with TRBD1. From germline, CDR1 is SGHNT and CDR2 YENEEA. The CDR3 spans 17 residues. The CDR3 DNA reads TGTGTCAGCAGCCCAAGCCGACAGGGGGCTCTCTCCTACGAGCAGTACTTC. Translating gives CVSSPSRQGALSYEQYF.

This clone is a singleton in its sample. The CDR3 bases are TGTGCCAGCAGCTCCCAGGGGAACACTGAAGCTTTCTTT. It encodes CASSSQGNTEAFF. V and J are TRBV7-3 and TRBJ1-1, with D perhaps matching TRBD1 (5 bases). The CDR3 contains 13 residues. The germline V and J ends were trimmed by 4 bases and 1 base, with 7 bases remaining between them. Per the germline V gene, CDR1 is SGHTA and CDR2 is FQGTGA.

The rearrangement links TRBV19 to TRBJ2-3; 9 bases map to TRBD2. This CDR3 has 16 residues. Germline V gives CDR1 LNHDA, CDR2 SQIVND (reference sequence). The ends lost 3 bases at V and 1 base at J; junction bases unmatched: 5. The CDR3 reads CASSIDSGGGTDTQYF. The CDR3 DNA reads TGTGCCAGTAGTATTGATAGCGGGGGAGGCACAGATACGCAGTATTTT.

This clone has only one observation. The rearrangement links TRBV20-1 to TRBJ1-2, with no clear D. CDR3 length: 11 residues. Trimming took 6 bases from V and 3 from J, leaving 8 bases between them. The V gene's germline CDR1 is DFQATT and CDR2 SNEGSKA (reference sequence). The CDR3 DNA sequence: TGCAGTGCGCCCCAAGACTATGGCTACACCTTC. Translating gives CSAPQDYGYTF.

The chain carries TRBV2 and TRBJ1-1; 8 bases are a match to TRBD1. J lost 5 bases, V lost 7 bases, and 9 bases had no gene match. This CDR3 contains 14 residues. Germline V CDR1 and CDR2: SNHLY, FYNNEI. This CDR3 is CASIIGQGGTEAFF. CDR3 sequence (DNA): TGTGCCAGCATTATTGGACAGGGAGGGACTGAAGCTTTCTTT.